A single sample is the source of the 4 T cell receptor beta chains below, sequenced in a study of T cells after yellow fever vaccination. TCRdb recomputed calls from the 5' RACE reads with MiXCR, one row per CDR3 protein. This sample has some 97,000 distinct CDR3 sequences, with under 7% found just once. The source was CD8+ T cells sorted from PBMCs, collected 10 days after the yellow fever booster vaccination. The receptors derive from a man younger than 30 who received the YFV17D yellow fever vaccine.

This clonotype was detected a few times. V is TRBV29-1 and J is TRBJ1-1; no reliable D call. Germline assignment: CDR1 SQVTM and CDR2 ANQGSEA. This CDR3 contains 13 residues. V dropped 3 bases and J dropped 5 bases, with 13 bases sitting between them. CDR3 region: CSVDGRGGTEAFF. The CDR3, as DNA: TGCAGCGTTGACGGCCGCGGAGGGACTGAAGCTTTCTTT.

This clonotype occurred many times. The chain uses TRBV9 and TRBJ2-7, with 9 nucleotides matching TRBD1. V gave up 4 bases and J gave up 4 bases; unmatched junction bases: 9. From germline, CDR1 is SGDLS and CDR2 YYNGEE. This CDR3 has 15 residues. The chain's CDR3 is CASSPRDRVLYEQYF. The CDR3 region has the DNA TGTGCCAGCAGCCCAAGGGACAGGGTACTGTACGAGCAGTACTTC.

V gene TRBV7-9 combines with J gene TRBJ1-2; 7 bases align to TRBD1. The CDR3 has 15 residues. The V segment lost 5 bases and the J segment 0 bases; nucleotides outside the gene matches: 6. The germline CDR1 and CDR2 sequences are SEHNR and FQNEAQ (reference sequence). CDR3 in amino acids: CASSPRDSANYGYTF. The DNA of the CDR3 is TGTGCCAGCAGCCCGAGGGACAGTGCTAACTATGGCTACACCTTC.

This clonotype was seen more than once but under ten times. The chain employs TRBV4-1 and TRBJ2-5; a weak D match, TRBD2 (6 bases). Germline V gene data show CDR1 as MGHRA and CDR2 as YSYEKL. Trimming stripped 4 bases from V and 5 bases from J, with 17 bases between. This CDR3 contains 15 residues. The CDR3 protein is CASSRTAGRGETQYF. In DNA form, the CDR3 reads TGCGCCAGCAGCCGGACCGCGGGGCGCGGGGAGACCCAGTACTTC.